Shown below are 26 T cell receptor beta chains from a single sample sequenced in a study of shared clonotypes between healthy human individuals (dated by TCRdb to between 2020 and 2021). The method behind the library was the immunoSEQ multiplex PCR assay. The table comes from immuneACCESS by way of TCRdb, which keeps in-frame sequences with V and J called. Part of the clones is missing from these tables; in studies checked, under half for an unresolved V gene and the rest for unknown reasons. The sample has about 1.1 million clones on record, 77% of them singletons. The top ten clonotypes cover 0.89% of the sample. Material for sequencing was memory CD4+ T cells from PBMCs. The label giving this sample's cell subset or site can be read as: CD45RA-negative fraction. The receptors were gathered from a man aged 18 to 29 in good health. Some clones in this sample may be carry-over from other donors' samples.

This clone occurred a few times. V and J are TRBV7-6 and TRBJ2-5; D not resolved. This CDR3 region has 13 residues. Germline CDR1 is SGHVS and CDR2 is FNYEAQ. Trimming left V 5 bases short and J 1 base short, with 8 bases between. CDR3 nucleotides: TGTGCCAGCAGCCCCCGTCCCCAAGAGACCCAGTACTTC. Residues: CASSPRPQETQYF.

In DNA form, the CDR3 reads TGTGCCACCCGGGGAACACAAACCAGAAACACTGAAGCTTTCTTT. Encoded protein: CATRGTQTRNTEAFF. V usage is TRBV19 and J usage is TRBJ1-1; D not certain. The CDR3 has 15 amino acids. The germline V gene has CDR1 LNHDA and CDR2 SQIVND (reference sequence). The V end lost 10 bases, the J end lost 2 bases, and 20 bases lay between the germline ends.

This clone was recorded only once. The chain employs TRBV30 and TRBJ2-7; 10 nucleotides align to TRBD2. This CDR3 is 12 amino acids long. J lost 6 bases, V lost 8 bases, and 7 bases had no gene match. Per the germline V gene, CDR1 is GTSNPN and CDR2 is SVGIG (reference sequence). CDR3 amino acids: CASGGGLGEQYF. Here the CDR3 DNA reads TGTGCCAGCGGGGGGGGCCTCGGCGAGCAGTACTTC.

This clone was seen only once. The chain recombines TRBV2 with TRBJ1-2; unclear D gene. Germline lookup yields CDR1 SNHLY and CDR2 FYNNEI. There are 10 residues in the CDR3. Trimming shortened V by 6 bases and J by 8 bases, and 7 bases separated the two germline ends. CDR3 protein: CASRSQGYTF. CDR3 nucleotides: TGTGCCAGCAGGTCACAAGGCTACACCTTC.

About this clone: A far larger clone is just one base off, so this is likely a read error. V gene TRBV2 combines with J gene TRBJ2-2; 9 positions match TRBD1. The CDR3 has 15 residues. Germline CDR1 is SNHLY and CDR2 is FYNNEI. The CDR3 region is CASSGTGRNTGGLFF. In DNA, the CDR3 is TGTGCCAGCAGCGGGACAGGGAGAAACACCGGGGGGCTGTTTTTT. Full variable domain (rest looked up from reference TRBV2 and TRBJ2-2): EPEVTQTPSHQVTQMGQEVILRCVPISNHLYFYWYRQILGQKVEFLVSFYNNEISEKSEIFDDQFSVERPDGSNFTLKIRSTKLEDSAMYFCASSGTGRNTGGLFFGEGSRLTVL.

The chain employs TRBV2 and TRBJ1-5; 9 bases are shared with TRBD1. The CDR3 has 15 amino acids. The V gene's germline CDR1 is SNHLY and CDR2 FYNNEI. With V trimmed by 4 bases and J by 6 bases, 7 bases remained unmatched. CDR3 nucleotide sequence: TGTGCCAGCAGTGGGACAGGGGAGGTGGGTCAGCCCCAGCATTTT. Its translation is CASSGTGEVGQPQHF.

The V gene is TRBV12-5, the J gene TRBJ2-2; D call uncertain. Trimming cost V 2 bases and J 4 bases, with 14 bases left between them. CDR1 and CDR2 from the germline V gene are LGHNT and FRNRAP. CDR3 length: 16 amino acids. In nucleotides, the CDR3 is TGTGCTAGTGGTTTGTCTAATCTGGGCCCCACCGGGGAGCTGTTTTTT. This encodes CASGLSNLGPTGELFF.

The CDR3 DNA is TGTGCCTGGAGCCGGGGACAGGGGGCGATTTACGAGCAGTACTTC. It codes for CAWSRGQGAIYEQYF. The chain is built from TRBV30 and TRBJ2-7; 12 bases fit TRBD1. The CDR3 contains 15 residues. J gave up 4 bases and V 3 bases, and 7 bases lay outside the gene matches. The V gene's germline CDR1 is GTSNPN and CDR2 SVGIG (reference sequence).

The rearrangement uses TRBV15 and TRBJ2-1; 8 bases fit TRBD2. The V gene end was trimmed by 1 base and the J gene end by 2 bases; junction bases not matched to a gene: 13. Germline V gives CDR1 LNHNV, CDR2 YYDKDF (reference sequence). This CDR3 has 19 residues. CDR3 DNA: TGTGCCACCAGCAGAGGGGAAGTGCGACTAGCGCGTACCTACAATGAGCAGTTCTTC. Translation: CATSRGEVRLARTYNEQFF.

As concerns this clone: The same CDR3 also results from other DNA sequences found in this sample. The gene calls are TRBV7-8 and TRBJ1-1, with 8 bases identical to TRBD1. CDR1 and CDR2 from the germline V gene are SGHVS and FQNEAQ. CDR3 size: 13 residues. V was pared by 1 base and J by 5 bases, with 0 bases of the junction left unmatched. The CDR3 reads CASSLDRGTEAFF. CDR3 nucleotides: TGTGCCAGCAGCTTAGACAGGGGGACTGAAGCTTTCTTT.

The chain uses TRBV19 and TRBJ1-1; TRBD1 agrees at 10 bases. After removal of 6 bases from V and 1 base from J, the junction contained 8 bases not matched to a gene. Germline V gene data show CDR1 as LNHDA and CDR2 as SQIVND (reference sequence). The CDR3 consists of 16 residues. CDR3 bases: TGTGCCAGTAGATCCGGGACAGGGGCGAAGAACACTGAAGCTTTCTTT. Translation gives CASRSGTGAKNTEAFF.

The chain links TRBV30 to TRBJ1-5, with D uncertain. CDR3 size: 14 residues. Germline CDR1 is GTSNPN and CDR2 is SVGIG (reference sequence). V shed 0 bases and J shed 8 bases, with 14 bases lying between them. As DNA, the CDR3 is TGTGCCTGGAGTGTACGCGACCTACCAAAGCCCCAGCATTTT. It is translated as CAWSVRDLPKPQHF.

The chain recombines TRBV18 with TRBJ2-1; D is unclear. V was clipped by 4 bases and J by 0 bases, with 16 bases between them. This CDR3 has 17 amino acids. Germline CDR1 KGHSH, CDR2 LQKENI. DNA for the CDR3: TGTGCCAGCTCACGGCCCCGCAAAGAACTCTCCTACAATGAGCAGTTCTTC. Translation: CASSRPRKELSYNEQFF.

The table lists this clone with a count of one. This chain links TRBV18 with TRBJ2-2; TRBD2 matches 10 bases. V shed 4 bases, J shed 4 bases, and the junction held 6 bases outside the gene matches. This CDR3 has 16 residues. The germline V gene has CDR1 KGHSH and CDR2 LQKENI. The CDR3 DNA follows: TGTGCCAGCTCACACGGAGCGGGAGGGACCACCGGGGAGCTGTTTTTT. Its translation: CASSHGAGGTTGELFF. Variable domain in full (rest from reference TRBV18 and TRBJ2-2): NAGVMQNPRHLVRRRGQEARLRCSPMKGHSHVYWYRQLPEEGLKFMVYLQKENIIDESGMPKERFSAEFPKEGPSILRIQQVVRGDSAAYFCASSHGAGGTTGELFFGEGSRLTVL.

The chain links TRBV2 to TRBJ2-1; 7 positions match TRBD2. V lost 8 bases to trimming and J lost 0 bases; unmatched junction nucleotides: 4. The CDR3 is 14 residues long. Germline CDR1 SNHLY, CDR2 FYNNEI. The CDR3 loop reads CASLADTSYNEQFF. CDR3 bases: TGTGCCAGCCTAGCGGATACCTCCTACAATGAGCAGTTCTTC.

CDR3 amino acids: CASSQAGGDEKLFF. For the CDR3, the DNA is TGCGCCAGCAGCCAAGCGGGGGGCGATGAAAAACTGTTTTTT. The chain links TRBV4-3 to TRBJ1-4, with TRBD1 as a possible D gene (6 bases). The CDR3 runs to 14 residues. V lost 1 base, J lost 6 bases, and 9 bases lay in between. Germline lookup yields CDR1 LGHNA and CDR2 YSLEER.

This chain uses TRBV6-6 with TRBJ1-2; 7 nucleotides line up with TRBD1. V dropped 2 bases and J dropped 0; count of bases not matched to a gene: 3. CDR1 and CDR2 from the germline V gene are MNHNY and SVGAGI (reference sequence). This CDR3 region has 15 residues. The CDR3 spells CASSYLTGTNYGYTF. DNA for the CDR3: TGTGCCAGCAGTTACCTGACAGGGACTAACTATGGCTACACCTTC.

In DNA, the CDR3 is TGTGCCAGCAGCCAAGTTAATTGGGACACCGGGGAGCTGTTTTTT. Translation: CASSQVNWDTGELFF. The chain joins TRBV4-2 to TRBJ2-2; no clear D. V was shortened by 1 base and J by 3 bases, with 9 bases between the two germline ends. CDR1 and CDR2 (germline): LGHNA, YNFKEQ. The CDR3 length is 15 residues.

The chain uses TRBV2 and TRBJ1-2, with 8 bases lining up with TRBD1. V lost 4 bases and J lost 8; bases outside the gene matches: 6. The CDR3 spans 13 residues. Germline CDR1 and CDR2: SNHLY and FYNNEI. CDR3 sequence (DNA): TGTGCCAGCAGTGCTGACAGGGGTGAAGGCTACACCTTC. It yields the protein CASSADRGEGYTF.

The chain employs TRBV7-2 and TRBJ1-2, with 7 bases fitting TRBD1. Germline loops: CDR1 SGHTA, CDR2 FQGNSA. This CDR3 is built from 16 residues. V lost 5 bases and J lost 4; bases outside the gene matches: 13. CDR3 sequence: CASSPTAGRGTYGYTF. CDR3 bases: TGTGCCAGCAGCCCAACGGCGGGCAGGGGGACCTATGGCTACACCTTC. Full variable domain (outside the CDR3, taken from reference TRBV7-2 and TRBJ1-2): GAGVSQSPSNKVTEKGKDVELRCDPISGHTALYWYRQSLGQGLEFLIYFQGNSAPDKSGLPSDRFSAERTGGSVSTLTIQRTQQEDSAVYLCASSPTAGRGTYGYTFGSGTRLTVV.

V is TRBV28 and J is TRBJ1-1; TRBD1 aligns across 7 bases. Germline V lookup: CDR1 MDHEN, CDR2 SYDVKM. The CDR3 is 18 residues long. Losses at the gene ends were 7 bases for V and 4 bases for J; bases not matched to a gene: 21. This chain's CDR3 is CASNGLSLPQGVATEAFF. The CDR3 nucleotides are TGTGCCAGCAACGGACTTTCCCTCCCCCAGGGGGTTGCCACTGAAGCTTTCTTT.

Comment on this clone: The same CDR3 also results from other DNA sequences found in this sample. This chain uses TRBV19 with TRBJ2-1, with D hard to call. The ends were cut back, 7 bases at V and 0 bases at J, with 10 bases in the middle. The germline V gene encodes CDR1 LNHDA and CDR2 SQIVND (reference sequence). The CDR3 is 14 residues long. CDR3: CASKGGSSYNEQFF. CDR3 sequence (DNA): TGTGCCAGTAAGGGCGGTAGCTCCTACAATGAGCAGTTCTTC.

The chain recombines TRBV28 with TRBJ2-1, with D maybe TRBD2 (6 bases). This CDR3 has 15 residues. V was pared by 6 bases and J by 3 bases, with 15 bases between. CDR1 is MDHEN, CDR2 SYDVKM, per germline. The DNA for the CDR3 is TGTGCCAGCAGAGGCGGGACCCACTACTACAATGAGCAGTTCTTC. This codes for CASRGGTHYYNEQFF. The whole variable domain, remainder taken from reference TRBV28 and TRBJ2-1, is DVKVTQSSRYLVKRTGEKVFLECVQDMDHENMFWYRQDPGLGLRLIYFSYDVKMKEKGDIPEGYSVSREKKERFSLILESASTNQTSMYLCASRGGTHYYNEQFFGPGTRLTVL.

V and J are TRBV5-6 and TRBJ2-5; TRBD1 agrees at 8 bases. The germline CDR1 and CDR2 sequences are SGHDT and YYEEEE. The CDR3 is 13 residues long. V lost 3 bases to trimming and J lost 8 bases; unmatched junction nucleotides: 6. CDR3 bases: TGTGCCAGCAGCTCGGACAGGGCTTCAACCCAGTACTTC. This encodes CASSSDRASTQYF. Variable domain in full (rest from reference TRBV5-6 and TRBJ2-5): DAGVTQSPTHLIKTRGQQVTLRCSPKSGHDTVSWYQQALGQGPQFIFQYYEEEERQRGNFPDRFSGHQFPNYSSELNVNALLLGDSALYLCASSSDRASTQYFGPGTRLLVL.

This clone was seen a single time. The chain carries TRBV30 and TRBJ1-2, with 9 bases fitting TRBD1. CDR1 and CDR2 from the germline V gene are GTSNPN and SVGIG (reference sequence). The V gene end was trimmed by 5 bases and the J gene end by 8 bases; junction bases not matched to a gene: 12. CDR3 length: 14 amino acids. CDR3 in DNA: TGTGCCTGGGATCCCGGGACAGGGAAGCGCGGCTACACCTTC. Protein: CAWDPGTGKRGYTF.

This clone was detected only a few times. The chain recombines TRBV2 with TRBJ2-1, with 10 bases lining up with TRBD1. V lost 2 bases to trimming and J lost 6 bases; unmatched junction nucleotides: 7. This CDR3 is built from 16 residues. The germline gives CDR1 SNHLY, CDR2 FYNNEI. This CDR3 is CASSEQGQGGTNEQFF. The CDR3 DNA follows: TGTGCCAGCAGTGAACAAGGACAGGGGGGGACCAATGAGCAGTTCTTC. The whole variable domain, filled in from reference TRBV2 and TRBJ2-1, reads EPEVTQTPSHQVTQMGQEVILRCVPISNHLYFYWYRQILGQKVEFLVSFYNNEISEKSEIFDDQFSVERPDGSNFTLKIRSTKLEDSAMYFCASSEQGQGGTNEQFFGPGTRLTVL.